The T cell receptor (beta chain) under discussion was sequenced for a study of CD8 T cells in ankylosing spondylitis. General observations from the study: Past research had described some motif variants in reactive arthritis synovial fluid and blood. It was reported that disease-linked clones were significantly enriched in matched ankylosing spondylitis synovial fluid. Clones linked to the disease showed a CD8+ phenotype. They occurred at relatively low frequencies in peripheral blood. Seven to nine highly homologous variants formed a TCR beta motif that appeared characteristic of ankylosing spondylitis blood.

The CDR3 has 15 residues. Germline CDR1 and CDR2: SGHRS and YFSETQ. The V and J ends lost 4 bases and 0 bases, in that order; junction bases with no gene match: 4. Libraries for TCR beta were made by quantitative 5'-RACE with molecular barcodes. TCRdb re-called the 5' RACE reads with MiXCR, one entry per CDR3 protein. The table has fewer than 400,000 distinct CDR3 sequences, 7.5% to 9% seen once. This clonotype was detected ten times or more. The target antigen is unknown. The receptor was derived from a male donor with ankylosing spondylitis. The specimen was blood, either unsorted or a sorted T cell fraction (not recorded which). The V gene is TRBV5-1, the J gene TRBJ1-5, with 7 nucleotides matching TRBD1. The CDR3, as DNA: TGCGCCAGCAGCGCCGGGACAGATAGCAATCAGCCCCAGCATTTT. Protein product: CASSAGTDSNQPQHF. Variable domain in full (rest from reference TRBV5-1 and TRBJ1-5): KAGVTQTPRYLIKTRGQQVTLSCSPISGHRSVSWYQQTPGQGLQFLFEYFSETQRNKGNFPGRFSGRQFSNSRSEMNVSTLELGDSALYLCASSAGTDSNQPQHFGDGTRLSIL.